This T cell receptor beta chain was captured in a study of CD8 T cells in Susac syndrome. This CDR3 comprises 14 residues. Losses at the gene ends were 4 bases for V and 4 bases for J; bases not matched to a gene: 5. Germline-derived CDR1 and CDR2 are DFQATT and SNEGSKA (reference sequence). RNA amounts of about 0.5 to 1 ug underwent reverse transcription with random hexamers. TCRdb re-derived calls from the immunoSEQ multiplex PCR reads in MiXCR, one entry per CDR3 protein. Of 300,000 or so distinct CDR3 sequences listed, around 92% are singletons. The sequence was obtained from a human donor with multiple sclerosis. The material sequenced was CD4+ T cells from PBMCs. The gene calls are TRBV20-1 and TRBJ1-5; 9 bases fit TRBD1. The CDR3 sequence: CSATSGQGNQPQHF. DNA for the CDR3: TGCAGTGCTACCTCGGGACAGGGAAATCAGCCCCAGCATTTT.